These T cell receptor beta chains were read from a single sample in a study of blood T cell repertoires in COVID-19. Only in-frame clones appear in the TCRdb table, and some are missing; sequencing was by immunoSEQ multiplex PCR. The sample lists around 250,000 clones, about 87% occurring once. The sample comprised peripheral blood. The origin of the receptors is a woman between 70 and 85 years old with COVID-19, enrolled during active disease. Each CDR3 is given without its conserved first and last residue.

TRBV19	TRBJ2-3	ASSIGEGTDTQY
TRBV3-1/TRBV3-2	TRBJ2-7	ASSQDGVHEQY
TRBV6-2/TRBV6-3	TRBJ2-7	ASSLSDTSGSSEQY
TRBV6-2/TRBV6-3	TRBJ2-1	ASSYHPGNEQF
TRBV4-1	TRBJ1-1	ASSQEKTKLTEAF
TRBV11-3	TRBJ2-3	ASSKGTSGMPSTDTQY
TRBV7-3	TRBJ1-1	ASSLMQGTEAF
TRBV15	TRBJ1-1	ATSREGGQYEAF
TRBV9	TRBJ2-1	ASSVRVRGNEQF
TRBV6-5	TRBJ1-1	ASQRGGTEAF
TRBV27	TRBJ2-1	ASRQEVFSPTNEQF
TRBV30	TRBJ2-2	AWSVRLAGVRTGELF
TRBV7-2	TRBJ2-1	ASSFLAGVTYNEQF
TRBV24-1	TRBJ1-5	ATSDFGVLQPQH
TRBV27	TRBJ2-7	ASSPNQGYEQY
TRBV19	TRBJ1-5	ASSTGTGYYSNQPQH
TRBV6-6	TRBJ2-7	ASSHGTGASYEQY
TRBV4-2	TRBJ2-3	ASSQDSRDTDTQY
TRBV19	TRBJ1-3	ASSIQQVASGNTIY
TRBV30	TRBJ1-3	AWSVLGNTIY
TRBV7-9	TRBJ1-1	ASSLLTEAF
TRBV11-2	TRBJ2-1	ASSFGPSIYNEQF
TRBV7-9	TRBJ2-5	ASSFGTGSLVETQY
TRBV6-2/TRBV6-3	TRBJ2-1	ASSYSPTGSNEQF
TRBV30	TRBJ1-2	AWSPTGTDNRGYT
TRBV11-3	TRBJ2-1	ASSLFSGLYNEQF
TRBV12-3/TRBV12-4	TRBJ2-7	ASSLYRSYEQY
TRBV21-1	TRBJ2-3	ASKPCGRGGTDTQY
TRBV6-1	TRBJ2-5	ASSEVWGRQETQY
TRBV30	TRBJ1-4	AWNGQEHEKLF
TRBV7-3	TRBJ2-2	ASSLRSGRWGTGELF
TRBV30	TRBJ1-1	AWIPGPYAEAF
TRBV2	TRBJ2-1	ASSEWTSGAYNEQF
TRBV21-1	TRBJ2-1	ASSKGGSGSSYNEQF
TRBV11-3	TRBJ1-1	ASSLIGQGANTEAF
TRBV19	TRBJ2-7	ASSIDYRRQGNYEQY
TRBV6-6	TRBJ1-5	AARQGTGQPQH
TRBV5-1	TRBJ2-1	ASSLRREAGNEQF
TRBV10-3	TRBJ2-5	AISDSRGRKETQY
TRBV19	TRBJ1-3	ASSPGDRLGNTIY
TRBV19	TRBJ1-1	ASSIGAGASTEAF